Listed below are T cell receptor beta chains from one sample, sequenced in a study of breast tumors, draining lymph nodes, adjacent tissues. Each CDR3 protein is one row after TCRdb ran MiXCR on the multiplex PCR reads. The table shows around 12,000 distinct CDR3 sequences, with less than 85% occurring only once. The sample comprised tumor-adjacent breast tissue. All receptors derive from a female donor with breast cancer. Some clones in this sample may be carry-over from other donors' samples. Both conserved end residues are part of each CDR3. Fields, in order: V gene, J gene, D gene, clone size, CDR3 protein, CDR3 DNA. A D gene is named only where the DNA matches it firmly. Expanded clones are given a class, and other clones once, few, many or no size at all.

V: TRBV6-1
J: TRBJ2-2
D: -
size: many
CDR3: CASSESAGNTGELFF
DNA: TGTGCCAGCAGTGAATCGGCAGGGAACACCGGGGAGCTGTTTTTT

V: TRBV7-8
J: TRBJ2-3
D: -
size: -
CDR3: CASSLGQAWGTDTQYF
DNA: TGTGCCAGCAGCTTAGGACAGGCCTGGGGCACAGATACGCAGTATTTT

V: TRBV10-2
J: TRBJ2-2
D: -
size: large
CDR3: CASRGPSENTGELFF
DNA: TGCGCCAGCAGAGGTCCGTCAGAGAACACCGGGGAGCTGTTTTTT

V: TRBV9
J: TRBJ2-5
D: TRBD2
size: -
CDR3: CASSVTAGVGETQYF
DNA: TGTGCCAGCAGCGTTACTGCGGGAGTAGGAGAGACCCAGTACTTC

V: TRBV19
J: TRBJ2-3
D: -
size: -
CDR3: CASSIGESTDTQYF
DNA: TGTGCCAGTAGTATTGGGGAAAGCACAGATACGCAGTATTTT

V: TRBV12-3/TRBV12-4
J: TRBJ2-7
D: TRBD1
size: -
CDR3: CASSFGGQGSYEQYF
DNA: TGTGCCAGCAGTTTCGGGGGACAGGGTTCCTACGAGCAGTACTTC

V: TRBV28
J: TRBJ2-7
D: TRBD1
size: few
CDR3: CASSFWDRGYEQYF
DNA: TGTGCCAGCAGTTTTTGGGACAGGGGCTACGAGCAGTACTTC

V: TRBV6-1
J: TRBJ1-4
D: -
size: few
CDR3: CASSGGGRKLFF
DNA: TGTGCCAGCAGTGGGGGAGGGCGAAAACTGTTTTTT

V: TRBV2
J: TRBJ2-3
D: TRBD2
size: many
CDR3: CASSNGGDTQYF
DNA: TGTGCCAGCAGTAACGGGGGGGATACGCAGTATTTT

V: TRBV29-1
J: TRBJ2-1
D: -
size: -
CDR3: CSAERLNEQFF
DNA: TGCAGCGCAGAGAGGTTAAATGAGCAGTTCTTC

V: TRBV24-1
J: TRBJ2-5
D: -
size: once
CDR3: CATSGPSETQYF
DNA: TGTGCCACCAGTGGGCCTTCCGAGACCCAGTACTTC

V: TRBV15
J: TRBJ2-1
D: -
size: -
CDR3: CATSRQRSSYNEQFF
DNA: TGTGCCACCAGCAGACAGCGGAGCTCCTACAATGAGCAGTTCTTC

V: TRBV5-5
J: TRBJ2-1
D: TRBD2
size: -
CDR3: CAGSWKTSDSYNEQFF
DNA: TGTGCCGGCAGCTGGAAGACTAGCGACTCCTACAACGAGCAGTTCTTC

V: TRBV4-2
J: TRBJ1-2
D: -
size: -
CDR3: CASSRDARAYSNGYTF
DNA: TGTGCCAGCAGCCGAGATGCCAGGGCTTACTCGAATGGCTACACCTTC

V: TRBV5-4
J: TRBJ1-5
D: -
size: -
CDR3: CASSLGGSNQPQHF
DNA: TGTGCCAGCAGCTTGGGTGGTAGCAATCAGCCCCAGCATTTT

V: TRBV20-1
J: TRBJ2-7
D: -
size: few
CDR3: CSASGNSYEQYF
DNA: TGCAGTGCTAGCGGGAACTCCTACGAGCAGTACTTC

V: TRBV11-2
J: TRBJ2-3
D: -
size: many
CDR3: CASSLDSLLGRSTDTQYF
DNA: TGTGCCAGCAGCTTAGATAGCTTGCTGGGCAGGAGCACAGATACGCAGTATTTT

V: TRBV2
J: TRBJ2-1
D: -
size: -
CDR3: CASSPTGSGEQFF
DNA: TGTGCCAGCAGCCCGACGGGGAGTGGTGAGCAGTTCTTC

V: TRBV19
J: TRBJ2-5
D: TRBD2
size: many
CDR3: CASTRSGGHQETQYF
DNA: TGTGCCAGTACCCGTAGCGGGGGCCATCAAGAGACCCAGTACTTC

V: TRBV7-6
J: TRBJ2-7
D: TRBD1
size: -
CDR3: CASSLAGDRGDEQYF
DNA: TGTGCCAGCAGCTTAGCAGGGGACAGGGGCGACGAGCAGTACTTC

V: TRBV7-2
J: TRBJ1-3
D: TRBD1
size: -
CDR3: CASSSQPGTGAGNTIYF
DNA: TGTGCCAGCAGCTCCCAGCCCGGGACAGGGGCTGGAAACACCATATATTTT

V: TRBV11-2
J: TRBJ1-4
D: TRBD1
size: -
CDR3: CASSFQGQGTVSKKLFF
DNA: TGTGCCAGCAGCTTCCAGGGACAGGGCACTGTAAGTAAAAAACTGTTTTTT

V: TRBV4-2
J: TRBJ2-5
D: TRBD2
size: -
CDR3: CASKETSGRSETQYF
DNA: TGTGCCAGCAAGGAGACTAGCGGGAGGTCGGAGACCCAGTACTTC

V: TRBV3-1
J: TRBJ2-3
D: TRBD2
size: many
CDR3: CASSQLLAGGGDTQYF
DNA: TGTGCCAGCAGCCAACTTCTAGCGGGAGGGGGAGATACGCAGTATTTT

V: TRBV4-2
J: TRBJ2-1
D: -
size: -
CDR3: CASSQDSGNEQFF
DNA: TGTGCCAGCAGCCAAGATTCGGGTAATGAGCAGTTCTTC

V: TRBV4-1
J: TRBJ1-6
D: TRBD1
size: -
CDR3: CASSQDRRTGVVRSPLHF
DNA: TGCGCCAGCAGCCAAGATCGGAGGACAGGGGTTGTCCGTTCACCCCTCCACTTT

V: TRBV3-1
J: TRBJ1-2
D: -
size: many
CDR3: CASSQDELNYGYTF
DNA: TGTGCCAGCAGCCAAGATGAACTTAACTATGGCTACACCTTC

V: TRBV7-6
J: TRBJ2-1
D: TRBD2
size: -
CDR3: CASSPGTSGMGEQFF
DNA: TGTGCCAGCAGCCCCGGGACTAGCGGGATGGGTGAGCAGTTCTTC

V: TRBV19
J: TRBJ2-4
D: -
size: few
CDR3: CASSIGKGRLAKNIQYF
DNA: TGTGCCAGTAGTATAGGAAAGGGACGACTAGCCAAAAACATTCAGTACTTC

V: TRBV19
J: TRBJ2-7
D: TRBD1
size: -
CDR3: CASSGQGVHEQYF
DNA: TGTGCCAGTAGCGGACAGGGGGTCCACGAGCAGTACTTC

V: TRBV25-1
J: TRBJ2-2
D: TRBD1
size: few
CDR3: CASSERQGAGGELFF
DNA: TGTGCCAGCAGTGAAAGACAGGGGGCTGGCGGGGAGCTGTTTTTT

V: TRBV5-6
J: TRBJ2-7
D: TRBD2
size: once
CDR3: CASSPLQREIDEQYF
DNA: TGTGCCAGCAGCCCCCTCCAGCGGGAGATTGACGAGCAGTACTTC

V: TRBV4-1
J: TRBJ1-2
D: -
size: medium-sized
CDR3: CASSQDRSKGAGWDGYTF
DNA: TGCGCCAGCAGCCAAGATCGATCGAAAGGAGCAGGGTGGGATGGCTACACCTTC

V: TRBV20-1
J: TRBJ2-7
D: -
size: -
CDR3: CSVSGGSGEQYF
DNA: TGCAGTGTTAGTGGGGGCAGTGGGGAGCAGTACTTC

V: TRBV15
J: TRBJ2-1
D: TRBD2
size: many
CDR3: CATSREGGRALDEQFF
DNA: TGTGCCACCAGCAGAGAAGGCGGGAGGGCCCTAGATGAGCAGTTCTTC

V: TRBV29-1
J: TRBJ1-2
D: TRBD1
size: -
CDR3: CSVDGKTGVNYGYTF
DNA: TGCAGCGTTGACGGGAAGACAGGGGTCAACTATGGCTACACCTTC

V: TRBV4-1
J: TRBJ2-1
D: -
size: -
CDR3: CASSQERTGAYNEQFF
DNA: TGCGCCAGCAGCCAAGAGAGAACGGGAGCCTACAATGAGCAGTTCTTC

V: TRBV7-2
J: TRBJ1-2
D: -
size: once
CDR3: CASSLANKGYGYTF
DNA: TGTGCCAGCAGCTTAGCGAACAAAGGGTATGGCTACACCTTC

V: TRBV6-1
J: TRBJ2-3
D: -
size: -
CDR3: CASSEFPGTDTQYF
DNA: TGTGCCAGCAGTGAATTCCCGGGCACAGATACGCAGTATTTT

V: TRBV11-2
J: TRBJ2-7
D: TRBD2
size: medium-sized
CDR3: CASSPIAGFSYEQYF
DNA: TGTGCCAGCAGCCCTATAGCGGGTTTCTCCTACGAGCAGTACTTC

V: TRBV24-1
J: TRBJ2-5
D: TRBD1
size: once
CDR3: CATSDVGTGEFETQYF
DNA: TGTGCCACCAGTGACGTGGGGACAGGGGAGTTTGAGACCCAGTACTTC

V: TRBV6-1
J: TRBJ1-4
D: TRBD1
size: -
CDR3: CASRNGQGENEKLFF
DNA: TGTGCCAGCAGGAACGGACAGGGAGAAAATGAAAAACTGTTTTTT

V: TRBV5-1
J: TRBJ2-1
D: -
size: -
CDR3: CASSLDGASYNEQFF
DNA: TGCGCCAGCAGCTTGGACGGGGCTTCCTACAATGAGCAGTTCTTC

V: TRBV28
J: TRBJ1-3
D: -
size: many
CDR3: CAPTKEGNTIYF
DNA: TGTGCCCCTACCAAGGAGGGAAACACCATATATTTT

V: TRBV19
J: TRBJ1-5
D: -
size: once
CDR3: CASRETGLINQPQHF
DNA: TGTGCCAGTAGGGAAACCGGGCTGATCAATCAGCCCCAGCATTTT

V: TRBV12-3/TRBV12-4
J: TRBJ2-2
D: TRBD1
size: medium-sized
CDR3: CASSLSGGTGELFF
DNA: TGTGCCAGCAGTTTATCAGGGGGCACCGGGGAGCTGTTTTTT

V: TRBV20-1
J: TRBJ2-5
D: -
size: many
CDR3: CSAAPQGGMETQYF
DNA: TGCAGTGCAGCACCACAGGGAGGGATGGAGACCCAGTACTTC

V: TRBV5-4
J: TRBJ1-2
D: -
size: once
CDR3: CASSLVQGGGYTF
DNA: TGTGCCAGCAGCTTAGTACAGGGCGGAGGCTACACCTTC

V: TRBV5-6
J: TRBJ2-7
D: -
size: once
CDR3: CASSLGLTSSYEQCF
DNA: TGTGCCAGCAGCTTGGGCCTTACCAGCTCCTACGAGCAGTGCTTC

V: TRBV20-1
J: TRBJ2-1
D: -
size: medium-sized
CDR3: CSASMAVNNEQFF
DNA: TGCAGTGCTAGTATGGCGGTAAACAATGAGCAGTTCTTC

V: TRBV11-1
J: TRBJ2-1
D: -
size: many
CDR3: CASRAGVEQFF
DNA: TGTGCCAGCAGGGCAGGGGTTGAGCAGTTCTTC

V: TRBV2
J: TRBJ2-3
D: -
size: medium-sized
CDR3: CASSEGGHPSTDTQYF
DNA: TGTGCCAGCAGTGAAGGTGGACACCCTAGCACAGATACGCAGTATTTT

V: TRBV19
J: TRBJ2-2
D: -
size: many
CDR3: CASSILRSGELFF
DNA: TGTGCCAGTAGTATACTTAGGTCCGGGGAGCTGTTTTTT

V: TRBV27
J: TRBJ2-3
D: -
size: many
CDR3: CASSYLGFADTQYF
DNA: TGTGCCAGCAGTTACCTCGGGTTCGCAGATACGCAGTATTTT

V: TRBV15
J: TRBJ2-1
D: -
size: -
CDR3: CATRSISYNEQFF
DNA: TGTGCCACCAGGTCCATTTCCTACAATGAGCAGTTCTTC

V: TRBV7-8
J: TRBJ1-2
D: TRBD1
size: -
CDR3: CASSLAVGQGGGYTF
DNA: TGTGCCAGCAGCTTAGCGGTCGGACAGGGTGGAGGCTACACCTTC

V: TRBV20-1
J: TRBJ2-1
D: -
size: -
CDR3: CSASRRPEANEQFF
DNA: TGCAGTGCGAGCCGTCGCCCGGAGGCCAATGAGCAGTTCTTC